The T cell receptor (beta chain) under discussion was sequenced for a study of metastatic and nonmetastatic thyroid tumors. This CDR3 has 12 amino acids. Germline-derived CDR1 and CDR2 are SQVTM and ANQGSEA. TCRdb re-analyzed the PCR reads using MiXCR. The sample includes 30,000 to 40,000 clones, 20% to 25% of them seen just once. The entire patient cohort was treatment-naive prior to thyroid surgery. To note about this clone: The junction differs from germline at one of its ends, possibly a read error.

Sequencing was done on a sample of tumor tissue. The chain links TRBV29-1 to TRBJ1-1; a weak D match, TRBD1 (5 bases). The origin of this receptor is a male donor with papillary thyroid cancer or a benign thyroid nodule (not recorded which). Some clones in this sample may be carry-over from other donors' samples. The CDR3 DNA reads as TGCAGCGTTGTAAGGGGTTCAACTGGAGCTTTCTTT. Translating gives CSVVRGSTGAFF.